This T cell receptor beta chain comes out of a study of early T cells in non-severe SARS-CoV-2 infection. Study overall: The chains were unpaired, and the sequenced material was bulk RNA from unsorted whole blood.

The CDR3 contains 14 residues. CDR1 SSHAT and CDR2 FNYEAQ come from the germline V gene (reference sequence). Ten or more counts support this clonotype. The junction departs from germline at one end; a sequencing error may be responsible. Individual cDNA molecules received unique molecular identifiers. TCRdb called the 5' RACE reads again in MiXCR, with one record for every CDR3 protein. The sample lists roughly 29,000 distinct CDR3 sequences, roughly 4.7% occurring once. The specimen sequenced was whole blood. This chain uses TRBV7-7 with TRBJ2-5; 11 nucleotides line up with TRBD2. The clonotype comes from an adult who was a healthcare worker with PCR-confirmed SARS-CoV-2 infection or an uninfected control (not recorded which). DNA for the CDR3: TGTGCTAGCAGCATTAGCGGGAGGGGGGAGACCCAGTACTTC. It yields the protein CASSISGRGETQYF.